This TCR beta chain was profiled in a study of OX40 agonist ivuxolimab in advanced cancers. Study-level background: Three partial responders included one hepatocellular carcinoma patient and two cutaneous melanoma patients. Study-level points and caveats: CD8+ T cells averaged more expanded clones than CD4+. Researchers did not establish what antigens the expanded peripheral T cells target.

The sample holds many counts of this clone. Antigen unknown. The V gene lost 2 bases and the J gene lost 11 bases, with 9 bases spanning the gap. The CDR3 loop spans 12 amino acids. CDR1 MNHNS and CDR2 SASEGT come from the germline V gene. The table came from immunoSEQ multiplex PCR; TCRdb's copy has only in-frame clones and leaves some out. The sample includes about 80,000 clones, more than 70% seen only once; the top ten take around 0.45%. V gene TRBV6-1 combines with J gene TRBJ1-4; tentative D call: TRBD1 (5 bases). The input for sequencing was CD4+ or CD8+ T cells sorted from blood, taken in a trial of the OX40 agonist ivuxolimab. This clonotype was obtained from an adult with an advanced solid tumor such as melanoma, head and neck, liver or kidney cancer. The CDR3 region is CASSEWEGKLFF. CDR3 bases: TGTGCCAGCAGTGAATGGGAGGGGAAACTGTTTTTT.